The T cell receptor (beta chain) described here comes from a study of cytomegalovirus exposure and HLA in healthy donors. Study at large: The approximately 120 validation repertoires were reported in a later analysis to have been generated on the same platform as the approximately 600 first-cohort repertoires.

Germline CDR1 is SGHKS and CDR2 is YYEKEE (reference sequence). The ends were cut back, 1 base at V and 5 bases at J, with 9 bases in the middle. This CDR3 is built from 13 residues. TCRdb's table, derived via immunoSEQ multiplex PCR, lists solely in-frame clones and lacks some. This repertoire shows about 49,000 clones, about 90% found once; its top ten account for 1.4%. This sequence originates from a man between 18 and 35 years old in good health and CMV-seronegative. The chain carries TRBV5-5 and TRBJ1-2, with unresolved D. The specimen was PBMCs. The CDR3 DNA reads as TGTGCCAGCAGCTTGAGCGACCTTTATGGCTACACCTTC. Translating it yields CASSLSDLYGYTF.